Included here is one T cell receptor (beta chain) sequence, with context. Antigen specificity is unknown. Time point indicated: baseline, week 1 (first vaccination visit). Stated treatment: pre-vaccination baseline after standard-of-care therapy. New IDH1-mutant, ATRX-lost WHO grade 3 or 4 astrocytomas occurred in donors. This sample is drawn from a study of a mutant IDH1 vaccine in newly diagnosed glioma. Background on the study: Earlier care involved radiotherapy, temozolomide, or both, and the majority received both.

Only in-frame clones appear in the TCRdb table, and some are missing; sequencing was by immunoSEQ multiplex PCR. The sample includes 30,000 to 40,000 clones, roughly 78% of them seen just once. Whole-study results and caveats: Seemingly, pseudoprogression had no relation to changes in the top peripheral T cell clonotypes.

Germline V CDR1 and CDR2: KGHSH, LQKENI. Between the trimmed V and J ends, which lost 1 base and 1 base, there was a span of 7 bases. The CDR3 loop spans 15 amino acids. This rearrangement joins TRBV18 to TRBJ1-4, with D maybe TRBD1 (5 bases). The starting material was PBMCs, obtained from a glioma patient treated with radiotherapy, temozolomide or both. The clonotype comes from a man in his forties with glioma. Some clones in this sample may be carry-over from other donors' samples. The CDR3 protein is CASSPLGGTNEKLFF. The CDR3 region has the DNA TGTGCCAGCTCACCACTCGGGGGAACTAATGAAAAACTGTTTTTT.